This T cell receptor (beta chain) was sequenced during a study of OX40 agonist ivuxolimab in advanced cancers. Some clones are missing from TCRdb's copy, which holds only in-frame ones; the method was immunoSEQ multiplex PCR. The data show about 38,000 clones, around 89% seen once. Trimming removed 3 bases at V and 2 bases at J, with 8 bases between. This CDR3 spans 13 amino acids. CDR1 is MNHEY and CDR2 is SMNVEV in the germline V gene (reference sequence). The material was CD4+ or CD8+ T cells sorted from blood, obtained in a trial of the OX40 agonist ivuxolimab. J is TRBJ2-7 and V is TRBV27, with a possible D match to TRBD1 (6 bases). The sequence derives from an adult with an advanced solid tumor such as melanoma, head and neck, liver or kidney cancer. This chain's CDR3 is CASSLQGTYEQYF. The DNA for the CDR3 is TGTGCCAGCAGTTTGCAGGGGACCTACGAGCAGTACTTC.